These 32 T cell receptor beta chains originate from one sample sequenced in a study of T cell responses to AZD1222 COVID-19 vaccine. TCRdb keeps only in-frame clones here, not all; method: immunoSEQ multiplex PCR. In the table there are roughly 160,000 clones, about nine tenths of which are singletons. The specimen comprised peripheral blood, sampled on day 0 of AZD1222 vaccination. The receptors were sampled from an adult in good health.

This rearrangement joins TRBV10-3 to TRBJ1-1; 11 bases line up with TRBD1. The CDR3 consists of 15 residues. Germline values: CDR1 ENHRY, CDR2 SYGVKD. Trimming removed 5 bases from V and 5 bases from J; junction bases left unmatched: 7. The CDR3 DNA follows: TGTGCCATCAGTTCCACCGGGACAGGGGGGACTGAAGCTTTCTTT. It specifies CAISSTGTGGTEAFF.

The chain links TRBV2 to TRBJ1-5, with D maybe TRBD1 (5 bases). The CDR3 consists of 14 residues. V was clipped by 5 bases and J by 3 bases, with 11 bases between them. Germline V gives CDR1 SNHLY, CDR2 FYNNEI. This CDR3 is CASSIDSYNQPQHF. CDR3 nucleotide sequence: TGTGCCAGCAGTATTGACAGCTACAATCAGCCCCAGCATTTT.

The chain recombines TRBV5-6 with TRBJ2-7; D not certain. The CDR3 has 14 residues. Germline-derived CDR1 and CDR2 are SGHDT and YYEEEE. Trimming took off 5 bases at V and 0 bases at J, with 12 bases between the two ends. The CDR3 protein is CASRVRSDSYEQYF. The CDR3 coding sequence is TGTGCCAGCAGGGTGAGGTCAGACTCCTACGAGCAGTACTTC.

The chain joins TRBV24-1 to TRBJ2-3, with 7 bases matching TRBD2. From germline, CDR1 is KGHDR and CDR2 SFDVKD. The CDR3 loop spans 14 amino acids. V shed 2 bases, J shed 10 bases, and the junction held 8 bases outside the gene matches. This CDR3 reads CATSDSGGIVAQYF. The CDR3 DNA reads as TGTGCCACCAGTGATTCCGGGGGGATCGTAGCGCAGTATTTT.

The chain carries TRBV3-1 (or the pseudogene TRBV3-2) and TRBJ2-7; perhaps TRBD2 as D (5 bases). This CDR3 comprises 16 residues. V was shortened by 1 base and J by 2 bases, with 15 bases between the two germline ends. Germline values: CDR1 LGHDT, CDR2 YNNKEL (reference sequence). The chain's CDR3 is CASSQGTGGPPYEQYF. For the CDR3, the DNA is TGTGCCAGCAGCCAAGGTACGGGCGGGCCCCCCTACGAGCAGTACTTC.

This clone turned up a few times. J is TRBJ1-5 and V is TRBV19; possible D gene TRBD1, 6 bases. The CDR3 contains 13 residues. Trimming left V 5 bases short and J 2 bases short, with 7 bases between. Germline V lookup: CDR1 LNHDA, CDR2 SQIVND (reference sequence). As DNA, the CDR3 is TGTGCCAGTAGTCGACAGGGCAATCAGCCCCAGCATTTT. This codes for CASSRQGNQPQHF.

The chain is built from TRBV4-3 and TRBJ1-5; TRBD1 matches 7 bases. Germline V gene sequence: CDR1 LGHNA, CDR2 YSLEER. The CDR3 runs to 16 residues. The V segment lost 0 bases and the J segment 4 bases; nucleotides outside the gene matches: 6. CDR3 DNA sequence: TGCGCCAGCAGCCAAGATACAGGGGTACTGAATCAGCCCCAGCATTTT. Protein sequence: CASSQDTGVLNQPQHF.

This clone was observed a few times. The chain carries TRBV7-8 and TRBJ2-1; the match to TRBD1 covers 8 bases. CDR3 length: 13 residues. The trim removed 2 bases at V and 6 bases at J, leaving 0 bases unmatched. Germline CDR1 is SGHVS and CDR2 is FQNEAQ. CDR3 sequence reads: CASSLQGANEQFF. DNA for the CDR3: TGTGCCAGCAGCTTACAGGGGGCCAATGAGCAGTTCTTC.

The gene calls are TRBV5-4 and TRBJ1-3; weak D call: TRBD1 (5 bases). V gave up 0 bases and J gave up 3 bases, with 7 bases separating them. Germline lookup yields CDR1 SGHNT and CDR2 YYREEE (reference sequence). The CDR3 totals 14 residues. As DNA, the CDR3 is TGTGCCAGCAGCTTGGCGGGGGTTGGAAACACCATATATTTT. Its protein product is CASSLAGVGNTIYF.

The gene calls are TRBV2 and TRBJ2-3; no definite D call. Deletions cut 11 bases from V and 1 base from J, with 19 bases between. CDR1 is SNHLY and CDR2 is FYNNEI in the germline V gene. The CDR3 is made up of 15 amino acids. CDR3 residues: CALWRHPSGTDTQYF. Here the CDR3 DNA reads TGTGCCCTTTGGAGACATCCTTCAGGCACAGATACGCAGTATTTT. Using reference TRBV2 and TRBJ2-3 for the parts outside the CDR3, the full variable domain is EPEVTQTPSHQVTQMGQEVILRCVPISNHLYFYWYRQILGQKVEFLVSFYNNEISEKSEIFDDQFSVERPDGSNFTLKIRSTKLEDSAMYFCALWRHPSGTDTQYFGPGTRLTVL.

The chain joins TRBV28 to TRBJ2-7; 10 bases are a match to TRBD2. The length of the CDR3 is 12 residues. CDR1 and CDR2 (germline): MDHEN, SYDVKM. V lost 7 bases to trimming and J lost 7 bases; unmatched junction nucleotides: 4. As DNA, the CDR3 is TGTGCCAGCACCACAGCGGGGGGGGAGCAGTACTTC. This translates into CASTTAGGEQYF.

The CDR3 sequence is CASSVEGGSLGEQYF. DNA of the CDR3: TGTGCCAGCAGCGTAGAGGGAGGGAGTTTGGGCGAGCAGTACTTC. This chain connects TRBV9 to TRBJ2-7; the match to TRBD2 covers 7 bases. Germline trimming cut 0 bases from V and 6 bases from J; bases unmatched to any gene: 9. Per the germline V gene, CDR1 is SGDLS and CDR2 is YYNGEE. This CDR3 spans 15 amino acids.

The rearrangement links TRBV23-1 to TRBJ1-5; no clear D. TRBV23-1 is treated as an ORF (open reading frame) with a function not yet certain. This CDR3 region has 13 residues. V dropped 0 bases and J dropped 5 bases, with 5 bases sitting between them. In DNA, the CDR3 is TGCGCCAGCAGTCAATCGAAGGATCAGCCCCAGCATTTT. As protein: CASSQSKDQPQHF.

This clone turned up a few times. V usage is TRBV27 and J usage is TRBJ2-7; a possible D gene is TRBD1 (5 bases). V lost 5 bases to trimming and J lost 1 base, with 18 bases between them. This CDR3 comprises 16 residues. Per germline, CDR1 MNHEY and CDR2 SMNVEV (reference sequence). CDR3 loop: CASSADSPPKSYEQYF. The CDR3 DNA follows: TGTGCCAGCAGTGCAGACAGCCCCCCTAAATCCTACGAGCAGTACTTC.

The J gene is TRBJ2-7, the V gene TRBV6-2 or TRBV6-3, with D maybe TRBD1 (5 bases). V was pared by 4 bases and J by 3 bases, with 13 bases between. CDR1 is MNHEY and CDR2 is SVGEGT in the germline V gene. The CDR3 extends over 14 amino acids. This CDR3 reads CASSFGAVGYEQYF. CDR3 in DNA: TGTGCCAGCAGTTTTGGGGCCGTGGGCTACGAGCAGTACTTC.

The CDR3 here is CASSPEGARGAFF. DNA of the CDR3: TGTGCCAGCTCACCAGAGGGGGCTAGAGGGGCTTTCTTT. The rearrangement uses TRBV18 and TRBJ1-1; TRBD1 matches 7 bases. V lost 2 bases to trimming and J lost 11 bases; unmatched junction nucleotides: 8. The CDR3 has 13 residues. Per germline, CDR1 KGHSH and CDR2 LQKENI.

The chain joins TRBV7-2 to TRBJ2-2, with 7 bases that match TRBD1. CDR1 is SGHTA, CDR2 FQGNSA, per germline. The CDR3 runs 13 residues. The V gene end was trimmed by 5 bases and the J gene end by 4 bases; junction bases not matched to a gene: 1. The CDR3 protein is CASSHRGTGELFF. The CDR3 nucleotides are TGTGCCAGCAGCCACAGGGGCACCGGGGAGCTGTTTTTT. The full variable domain, with the rest looked up from reference TRBV7-2 and TRBJ2-2, is GAGVSQSPSNKVTEKGKDVELRCDPISGHTALYWYRQSLGQGLEFLIYFQGNSAPDKSGLPSDRFSAERTGGSVSTLTIQRTQQEDSAVYLCASSHRGTGELFFGEGSRLTVL.

This sequence joins TRBV25-1 and TRBJ2-5; tentatively, D is TRBD2 (5 bases). The V gene lost 4 bases and the J gene lost 3 bases, with 12 bases spanning the gap. CDR1 and CDR2 from the germline V gene are MGHDK and SYGVNS. This CDR3 has 14 amino acids. In DNA, the CDR3 is TGTGCCAGCAGTGCTGGCGGACTTAAAGAGACCCAGTACTTC. Translating it yields CASSAGGLKETQYF.

CDR3: CASSVERGGHNEQFF. The CDR3 coding sequence is TGTGCCAGCAGCGTAGAGAGGGGGGGTCACAATGAGCAGTTCTTC. This chain uses TRBV9 with TRBJ2-1, with D tentatively TRBD2 (7 bases). This CDR3 region has 15 residues. CDR1 and CDR2 from the germline V gene are SGDLS and YYNGEE. Trimming left V 0 bases short and J 5 bases short, with 12 bases between.

The CDR3, as DNA: TGTGCCAGCAGTATCTTAGCGGGTCTAAGCTCCTACGAGCAGTACTTC. It specifies CASSILAGLSSYEQYF. V usage is TRBV6-2 or TRBV6-3 and J usage is TRBJ2-7; 7 bases are shared with TRBD2. Germline V CDR1 and CDR2: MNHEY, SVGEGT. Trimming removed 5 bases from V and 0 bases from J; junction bases left unmatched: 10. The CDR3 runs 16 residues.

The chain joins TRBV29-1 to TRBJ2-3; D is perhaps TRBD1 or TRBD2 (5 bases each). The germline V gene encodes CDR1 SQVTM and CDR2 ANQGSEA. The CDR3 contains 14 residues. V lost 7 bases and J 1 base, leaving 15 bases between the germline ends. CDR3 in amino acids: CSADGAVGTDTQYF. As DNA, the CDR3 is TGCAGCGCCGACGGGGCGGTGGGCACAGATACGCAGTATTTT.

The rearrangement joins TRBV29-1 to TRBJ1-1; D not certain. Trimming stripped 3 bases from V and 5 bases from J, with 7 bases between. CDR3 length equals 11 residues. The germline CDR1 and CDR2 sequences are SQVTM and ANQGSEA. The CDR3 DNA sequence: TGCAGCGTTGATGGCCTGACTGAAGCTTTCTTT. Residues: CSVDGLTEAFF.

This clone was observed a single time. This chain uses TRBV28 with TRBJ2-7; TRBD1 matches at 11 bases. CDR1 is MDHEN and CDR2 is SYDVKM in the germline V gene. The length of the CDR3 is 13 residues. With V trimmed by 4 bases and J by 7 bases, 3 bases remained unmatched. This CDR3 is CASSSGQGGEQYF. Here the CDR3 DNA reads TGTGCCAGCAGTTCGGGACAGGGGGGGGAGCAGTACTTC.

In this sample, this clone turned up a few times. J is TRBJ1-2 and V is TRBV2; D uncertain. The CDR3 totals 16 residues. V lost 3 bases and J lost 4, with 18 bases in between. The germline V gene has CDR1 SNHLY and CDR2 FYNNEI. In DNA form, the CDR3 reads TGTGCCAGCAGTGAGGGTCAAACCTCTCCAATCTATGGCTACACCTTC. Translation gives CASSEGQTSPIYGYTF.

The rearrangement joins TRBV2 to TRBJ1-5; the match to TRBD1 covers 7 bases. V was clipped by 6 bases and J by 0 bases; unmatched bases: 11. The CDR3 consists of 17 residues. Germline V gene data show CDR1 as SNHLY and CDR2 as FYNNEI. The CDR3 DNA follows: TGTGCCAGCAGGAAGGGACAGAGCCTTTATAGCAATCAGCCCCAGCATTTT. Its protein is CASRKGQSLYSNQPQHF. Full variable domain (remainder filled in from reference TRBV2 and TRBJ1-5): EPEVTQTPSHQVTQMGQEVILRCVPISNHLYFYWYRQILGQKVEFLVSFYNNEISEKSEIFDDQFSVERPDGSNFTLKIRSTKLEDSAMYFCASRKGQSLYSNQPQHFGDGTRLSIL.

The chain carries TRBV10-3 and TRBJ1-1; 10 bases line up with TRBD1. CDR1 ENHRY and CDR2 SYGVKD come from the germline V gene. V shed 10 bases and J 4 bases; nucleotides not matched to a gene: 9. This CDR3 region has 14 residues. The CDR3 loop is CATQRDRGTTEAFF. The CDR3 bases are TGTGCCACCCAAAGGGACAGGGGAACCACTGAAGCTTTCTTT.

This clone is deemed medium-sized (0.01 to 0.1%). The chain carries TRBV7-8 and TRBJ2-2; D not resolved. Germline V gene data show CDR1 as SGHVS and CDR2 as FQNEAQ. This CDR3 spans 13 amino acids. V lost 3 bases, J lost 1 base, and 3 bases lay in between. For the CDR3, the DNA is TGTGCCAGCAGCTTTGGGAACACCGGGGAGCTGTTTTTT. Its translation: CASSFGNTGELFF.

The V and J genes are TRBV11-2 and TRBJ1-1; maybe TRBD1 (5 bases). The CDR3 totals 15 residues. Between the trimmed V and J ends, which lost 2 bases and 7 bases, there was a span of 17 bases. Germline V CDR1 and CDR2: SGHAT, FQNNGV. The CDR3 reads CASSLNPPGALEAFF. The CDR3 nucleotides read TGTGCCAGCAGCTTAAACCCCCCCGGGGCTCTTGAAGCTTTCTTT.

This chain links TRBV7-9 with TRBJ1-1; D is unresolved. In germline, CDR1 is SEHNR, CDR2 FQNEAQ (reference sequence). CDR3 length: 13 residues. V dropped 1 base and J dropped 4 bases, with 7 bases sitting between them. CDR3 sequence: CASSLVGITEAFF. The DNA for the CDR3 is TGTGCCAGCAGCTTAGTGGGGATCACTGAAGCTTTCTTT.

J is TRBJ1-5 and V is TRBV5-1; no definite D call. This CDR3 is built from 14 residues. Germline V gives CDR1 SGHRS, CDR2 YFSETQ. V lost 4 bases, J lost 3 bases, and 11 bases lay in between. The CDR3 reads CASSLGTSNQPQHF. In nucleotides, the CDR3 is TGCGCCAGCAGCCTAGGCACATCCAATCAGCCCCAGCATTTT.

CDR3 bases: TGTGCCAGCAGCTTGGAAGGGAACTCCTACAATGAGCAGTTCTTC. Protein: CASSLEGNSYNEQFF. The rearrangement joins TRBV5-4 to TRBJ2-1; D gene unclear. Between the trimmed V and J ends, which lost 0 bases and 0 bases, there was a span of 7 bases. The CDR3 covers 15 residues. CDR1 SGHNT and CDR2 YYREEE come from the germline V gene (reference sequence).

The rearrangement uses TRBV6-5 and TRBJ1-1; the D gene is possibly TRBD1 (6 bases). The germline V gene encodes CDR1 MNHEY and CDR2 SVGAGI. The CDR3 contains 13 residues. V was clipped by 7 bases and J by 0 bases, with 9 bases between them. As DNA, the CDR3 is TGTGCCAGCATTGGGGACATGAACACTGAAGCTTTCTTT. Its translation is CASIGDMNTEAFF.